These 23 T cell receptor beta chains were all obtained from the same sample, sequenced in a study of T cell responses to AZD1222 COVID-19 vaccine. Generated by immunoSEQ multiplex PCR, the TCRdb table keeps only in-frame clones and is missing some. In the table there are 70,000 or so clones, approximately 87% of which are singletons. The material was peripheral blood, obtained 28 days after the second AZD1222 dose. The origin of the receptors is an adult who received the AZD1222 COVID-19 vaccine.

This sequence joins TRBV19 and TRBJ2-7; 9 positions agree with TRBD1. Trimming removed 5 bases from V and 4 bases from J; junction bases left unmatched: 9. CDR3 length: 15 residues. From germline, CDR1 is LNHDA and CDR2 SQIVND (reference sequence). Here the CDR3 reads CASSVGQGSEYEQYF. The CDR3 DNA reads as TGTGCCAGTAGTGTGGGACAGGGTTCTGAGTACGAGCAGTACTTC.

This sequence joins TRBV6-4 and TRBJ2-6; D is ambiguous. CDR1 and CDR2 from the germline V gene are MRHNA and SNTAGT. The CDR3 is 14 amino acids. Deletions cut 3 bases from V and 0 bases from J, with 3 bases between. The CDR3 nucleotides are TGTGCCAGCAGTGAGGGCTCTGGGGCCAACGTCCTGACTTTC. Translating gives CASSEGSGANVLTF.

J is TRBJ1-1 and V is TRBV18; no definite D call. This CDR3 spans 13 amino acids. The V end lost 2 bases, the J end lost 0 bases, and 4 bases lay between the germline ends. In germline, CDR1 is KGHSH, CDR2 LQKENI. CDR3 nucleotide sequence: TGTGCCAGCTCACCAGATATGAACACTGAAGCTTTCTTT. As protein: CASSPDMNTEAFF.

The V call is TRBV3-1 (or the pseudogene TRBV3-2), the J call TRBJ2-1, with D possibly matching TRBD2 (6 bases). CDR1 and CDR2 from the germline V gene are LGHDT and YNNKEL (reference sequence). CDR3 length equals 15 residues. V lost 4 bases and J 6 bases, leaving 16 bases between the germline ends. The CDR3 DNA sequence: TGTGCCAGCAGCCGTCCGGGACGCGGGACCAATGAGCAGTTCTTC. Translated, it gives CASSRPGRGTNEQFF.

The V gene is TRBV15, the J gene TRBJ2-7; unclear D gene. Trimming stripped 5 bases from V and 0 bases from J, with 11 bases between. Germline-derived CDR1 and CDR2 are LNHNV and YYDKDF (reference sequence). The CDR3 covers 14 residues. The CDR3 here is CATSPHGSSYEQYF. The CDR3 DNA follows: TGTGCCACCAGCCCCCACGGTAGCTCCTACGAGCAGTACTTC.

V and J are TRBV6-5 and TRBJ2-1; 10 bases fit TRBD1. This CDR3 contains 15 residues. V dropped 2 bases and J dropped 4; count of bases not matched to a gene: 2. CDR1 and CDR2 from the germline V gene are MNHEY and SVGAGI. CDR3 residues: CASSYKGQGYNEQFF. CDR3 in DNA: TGTGCCAGCAGTTACAAGGGACAGGGGTACAATGAGCAGTTCTTC.

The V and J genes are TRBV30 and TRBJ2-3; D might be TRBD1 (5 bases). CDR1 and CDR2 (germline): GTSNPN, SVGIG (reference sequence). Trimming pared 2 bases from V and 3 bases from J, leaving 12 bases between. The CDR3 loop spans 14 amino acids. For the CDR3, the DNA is TGTGCCTGGAGTAGTGACAGAGAGACAGATACGCAGTATTTT. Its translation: CAWSSDRETDTQYF.

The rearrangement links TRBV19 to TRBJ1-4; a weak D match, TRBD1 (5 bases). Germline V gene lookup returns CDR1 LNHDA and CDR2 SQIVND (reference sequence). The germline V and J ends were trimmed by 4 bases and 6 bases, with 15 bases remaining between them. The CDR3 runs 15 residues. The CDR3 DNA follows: TGTGCCAGTAGTAGGTTCCAGGGTACGGATGAAAAACTGTTTTTT. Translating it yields CASSRFQGTDEKLFF.

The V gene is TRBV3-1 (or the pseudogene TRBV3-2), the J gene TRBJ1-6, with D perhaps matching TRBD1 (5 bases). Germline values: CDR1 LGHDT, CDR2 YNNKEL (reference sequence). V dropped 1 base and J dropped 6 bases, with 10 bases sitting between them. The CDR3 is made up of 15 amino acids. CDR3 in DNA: TGTGCCAGCAGCCAAGTCTCCAGGGCTAATTCACCCCTCCACTTT. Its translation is CASSQVSRANSPLHF.

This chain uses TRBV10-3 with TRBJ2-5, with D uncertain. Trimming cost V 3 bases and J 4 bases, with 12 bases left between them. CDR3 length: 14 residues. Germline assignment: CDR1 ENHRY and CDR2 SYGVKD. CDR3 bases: TGTGCCATCAGTGATCCTTCTTGGGGAGAGACCCAGTACTTC. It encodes CAISDPSWGETQYF.

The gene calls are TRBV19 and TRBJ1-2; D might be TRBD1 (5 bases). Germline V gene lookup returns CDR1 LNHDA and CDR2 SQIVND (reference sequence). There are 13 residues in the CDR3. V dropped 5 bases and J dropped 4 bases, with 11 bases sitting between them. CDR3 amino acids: CASSQTESYGYTF. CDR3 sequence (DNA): TGTGCCAGTAGTCAGACAGAATCCTATGGCTACACCTTC.

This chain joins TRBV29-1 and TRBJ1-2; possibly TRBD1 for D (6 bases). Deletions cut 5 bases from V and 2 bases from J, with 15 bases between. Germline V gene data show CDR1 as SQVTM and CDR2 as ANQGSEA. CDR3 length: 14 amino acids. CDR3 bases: TGCAGCGTTTTGACAGGCGAAACGAACTATGGCTACACCTTC. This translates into CSVLTGETNYGYTF.

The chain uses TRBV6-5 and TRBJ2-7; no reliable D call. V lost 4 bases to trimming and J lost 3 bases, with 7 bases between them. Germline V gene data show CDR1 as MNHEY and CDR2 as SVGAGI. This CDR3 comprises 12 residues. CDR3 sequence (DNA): TGTGCCAGCAGTTGGCCTAACTACGAGCAGTACTTC. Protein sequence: CASSWPNYEQYF.

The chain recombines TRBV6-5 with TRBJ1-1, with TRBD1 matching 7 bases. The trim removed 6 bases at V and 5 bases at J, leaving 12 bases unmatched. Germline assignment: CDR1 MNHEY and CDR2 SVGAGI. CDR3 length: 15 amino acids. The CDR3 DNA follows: TGTGCCAGCAGAACCGGACAGGCCTATGGGACTGAAGCTTTCTTT. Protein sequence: CASRTGQAYGTEAFF.

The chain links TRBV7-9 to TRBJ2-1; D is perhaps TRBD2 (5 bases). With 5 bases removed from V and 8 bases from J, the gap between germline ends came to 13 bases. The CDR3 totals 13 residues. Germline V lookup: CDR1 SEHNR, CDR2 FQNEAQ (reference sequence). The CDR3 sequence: CASSPTRSHEQFF. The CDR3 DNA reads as TGTGCCAGCAGCCCAACTAGGAGCCATGAGCAGTTCTTC.

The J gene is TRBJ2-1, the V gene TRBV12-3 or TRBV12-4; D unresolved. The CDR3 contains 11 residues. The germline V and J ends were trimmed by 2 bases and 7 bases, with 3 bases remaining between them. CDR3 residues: CASSLLNEQFF. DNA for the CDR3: TGTGCCAGCAGTTTATTGAATGAGCAGTTCTTC.

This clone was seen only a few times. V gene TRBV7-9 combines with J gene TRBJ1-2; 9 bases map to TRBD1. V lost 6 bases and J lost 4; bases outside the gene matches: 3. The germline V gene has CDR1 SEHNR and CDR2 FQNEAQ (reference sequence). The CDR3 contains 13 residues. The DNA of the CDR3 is TGTGCCAGCAGATCGGACAGGGGCTATGGCTACACCTTC. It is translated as CASRSDRGYGYTF.

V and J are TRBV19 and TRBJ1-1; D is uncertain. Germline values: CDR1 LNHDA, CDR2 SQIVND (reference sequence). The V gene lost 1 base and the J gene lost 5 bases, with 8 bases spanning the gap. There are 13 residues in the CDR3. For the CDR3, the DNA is TGTGCCAGTAGTATAGCGGGGAGAACTGAAGCTTTCTTT. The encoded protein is CASSIAGRTEAFF.

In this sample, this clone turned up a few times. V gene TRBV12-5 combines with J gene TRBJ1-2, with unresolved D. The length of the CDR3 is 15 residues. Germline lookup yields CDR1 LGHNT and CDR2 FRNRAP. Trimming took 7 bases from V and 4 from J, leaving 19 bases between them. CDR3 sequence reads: CASAREAGELYGYTF. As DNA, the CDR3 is TGTGCTAGTGCCCGCGAGGCAGGAGAACTCTATGGCTACACCTTC.

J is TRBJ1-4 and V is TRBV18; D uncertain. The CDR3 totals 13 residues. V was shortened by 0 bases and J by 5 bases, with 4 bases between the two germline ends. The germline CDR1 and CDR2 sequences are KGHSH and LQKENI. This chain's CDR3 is CASSPPGNEKLFF. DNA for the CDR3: TGTGCCAGCTCACCACCGGGGAATGAAAAACTGTTTTTT.

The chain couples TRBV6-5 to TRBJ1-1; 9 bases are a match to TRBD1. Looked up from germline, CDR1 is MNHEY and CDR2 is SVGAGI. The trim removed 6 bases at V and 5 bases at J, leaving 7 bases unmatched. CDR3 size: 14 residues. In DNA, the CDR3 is TGTGCCAGCAGCTTACAGGGGGCGCGGACTGAAGCTTTCTTT. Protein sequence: CASSLQGARTEAFF.

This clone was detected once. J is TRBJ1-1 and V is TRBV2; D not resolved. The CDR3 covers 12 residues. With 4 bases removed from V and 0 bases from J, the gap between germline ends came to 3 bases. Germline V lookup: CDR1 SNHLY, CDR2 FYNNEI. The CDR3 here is CASSVVNTEAFF. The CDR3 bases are TGTGCCAGCAGTGTTGTGAACACTGAAGCTTTCTTT.

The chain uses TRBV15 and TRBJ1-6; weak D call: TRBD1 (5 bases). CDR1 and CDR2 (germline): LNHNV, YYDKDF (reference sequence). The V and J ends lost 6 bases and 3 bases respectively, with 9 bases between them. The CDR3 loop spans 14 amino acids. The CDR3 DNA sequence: TGTGCCACCAGTTTGCAGGGCTATAATTCACCCCTCCACTTT. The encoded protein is CATSLQGYNSPLHF.